The T cell receptor (beta chain) under discussion was sequenced for a study of blood T cell repertoires in COVID-19. Method: immunoSEQ multiplex PCR; TCRdb's copy keeps in-frame clones and lacks some. The sample shows about 200,000 clones, approximately 82% of them seen only once. The ends lost 7 bases at V and 0 bases at J; junction bases unmatched: 14. Germline V gene sequence: CDR1 SGHRS, CDR2 YFSETQ. The CDR3 spans 18 residues. Material for sequencing was PBMCs or T cells enriched from blood (not recorded which). The chain is built from TRBV5-1 and TRBJ2-2; 8 positions match TRBD1. This clonotype was sampled from a woman aged 55 to 70 with acute COVID-19. This chain's CDR3 is CASSPIPGGAANTGELFF. The CDR3 DNA reads as TGCGCCAGCTCCCCAATTCCAGGGGGCGCGGCGAACACCGGGGAGCTGTTTTTT.